This T cell receptor beta chain originates from a study of CD4 and CD8 cells across lung adenocarcinoma regions (dated by TCRdb to the late 2010s). Context from the whole study: Intratumor heterogeneity of the T cell receptor repertoire was examined by comparing tumor centers with tumor margins.

Libraries were constructed by PCR. TCRdb records HiSeq X Ten as the sequencer. In-frame beta chains were kept once TCRdb had trimmed the public reads at Q25 with fastp and called clones with MiXCR. Entries are consolidated by CDR3 protein sequence, retaining the most common genes and DNA. This sample comprises some 3,500 distinct CDR3 sequences, about three fifths of them detected only once. Of the sample, 15% to 20% is held by the ten largest clones. Reading the germline V gene gives CDR1 SGHVS and CDR2 FQNEAQ. From its cysteine to its phenylalanine, the CDR3 spans 15 amino acids. The retained sequence is limited to the CDR3, 45 bases, with the frame set at the first base. Ends trimmed: V by 1 base, J by 3 bases; bases unmatched to a gene: 2. Donors were patients with localized lung adenocarcinoma, a subtype of non-small cell lung cancer. These samples came from the margins of localized lung adenocarcinomas. For TCR repertoire analysis, CD4+ T cells from tumor tissue were profiled separately from CD8+ T cells.

Regarding this clonotype: The clone's antigen remains unknown. No base quality values were provided; no much bigger clone lies one nucleotide off.

The chain is assembled from TRBV7-8 and TRBJ2-1, and 8 junction bases match TRBD2. The sequence came from a female donor with lung adenocarcinoma. The CD4 and CD8 labels of this study may be unreliable. Sequencing was carried out using CD4+ T cells from the margin of a lung tumor. Interpreted using the paper, the cell subset or site label stands for: tumor margin region. Read as DNA, the sequence is TGTGCCAGCAGCTTAGAGCGGGAGTTCTACAATGAGCAGTTCTTC. This yields the protein CASSLEREFYNEQFF.